Shown below are 19 T cell receptor beta chains from a single sample sequenced in a study of CD8+CD57+ T cells in acquired aplastic anemia (dated by TCRdb to 2017 to 2018). The instrument given in TCRdb is Illumina HiSeq 2000. Genomic DNA was used as template for profiling of TCR beta VDJ combinations and CDR3 sequences. TCRdb reprocessed the public reads (quality trimming at Q25 with fastp, clone calling with MiXCR) and kept in-frame beta chains. A single entry per CDR3 protein holds the most common genes and DNA from its merged rows. This sample lists about 400,000 distinct CDR3 sequences; around 68% were detected once. The ten largest make up approximately 3.8% of the sample. Material: sorted CD4+, CD8+, or CD8+CD57+ T cells (not recorded which) from PBMCs. These receptor sequences come from a human donor in good health, serving as a control.

This clonotype has at least ten counts. The chain combines TRBV7-2 with TRBJ2-3, with D possibly TRBD1 on 5 matching bases. CDR3 length: 18 amino acids. The V gene lost 7 bases and the J gene lost 3 bases, with 26 bases spanning the gap. Germline values: CDR1 SGHTA, CDR2 FQGNSA. The CDR3 sequence is CASTGYAKGHFLTDTQYF. CDR3 coding DNA: TGTGCCAGCACCGGCTACGCCAAAGGACACTTCCTAACAGATACGCAGTATTTT. Supplemented by reference TRBV7-2 and TRBJ2-3, the full variable domain reads GAGVSQSPSNKVTEKGKDVELRCDPISGHTALYWYRQSLGQGLEFLIYFQGNSAPDKSGLPSDRFSAERTGGSVSTLTIQRTQQEDSAVYLCASTGYAKGHFLTDTQYFGPGTRLTVL.

The chain combines TRBV7-6 with TRBJ1-5, with TRBD1 as a possible D gene (5 bases). Between the trimmed V and J ends, which lost 10 bases and 0 bases, there was a span of 16 bases. The CDR3 consists of 15 residues. In germline, CDR1 is SGHVS, CDR2 FNYEAQ. In DNA form, the CDR3 reads TGTGCCACCACAGGTCGAGAGGATAGCAATCAGCCCCAGCATTTT. Its protein product is CATTGREDSNQPQHF.

The chain combines TRBV15 with TRBJ1-2; 8 positions match TRBD1. Looked up from germline, CDR1 is LNHNV and CDR2 is YYDKDF (reference sequence). V lost 1 base, J lost 4 bases, and 5 bases stayed unmatched. This CDR3 has 15 amino acids. CDR3 sequence: CATSRVAGTGYGYTF. The CDR3, as DNA: TGTGCCACCAGCAGAGTCGCCGGGACAGGCTATGGCTACACCTTC.

A single count supports this clonotype. This CDR3 fails to terminate in the conserved phenylalanine or tryptophan, so it likely reflects a read error. The V gene is TRBV7-8, the J gene TRBJ2-7; D is perhaps TRBD1 or TRBD2 (5 bases each). V was trimmed by 8 bases and J by 8 bases, leaving 16 bases between them. From germline, CDR1 is SGHVS and CDR2 FQNEAQ. CDR3 length: 12 amino acids. The CDR3: CASSTADCQQYT. CDR3 sequence (DNA): TGTGCCAGCTCGACAGCGGACTGCCAGCAGTACACC.

This chain links TRBV29-1 with TRBJ2-1; possibly TRBD1 or TRBD2 for D (6 bases each). Germline V gene lookup returns CDR1 SQVTM and CDR2 ANQGSEA. The CDR3 is made up of 14 amino acids. V gave up 7 bases and J gave up 5 bases, with 18 bases separating them. The DNA for the CDR3 is TGCAGCGGGGGGCGGTCGGGGGTGAACAATGAGCAGTTCTTC. Translated: CSGGRSGVNNEQFF.

The V gene is TRBV20-1, the J gene TRBJ1-1; TRBD1 is a possible D gene (6 bases). V was clipped by 0 bases and J by 3 bases, with 14 bases between them. CDR3 length equals 15 residues. Germline CDR1 reads DFQATT; CDR2 reads SNEGSKA (reference sequence). CDR3 sequence (DNA): TGCAGTGCTAGAGATACGGGGGCTTCGTACACTGAAGCTTTCTTT. As protein: CSARDTGASYTEAFF.

This rearrangement joins TRBV5-1 to TRBJ2-3; D is ambiguous. Per germline, CDR1 SGHRS and CDR2 YFSETQ. Trimming shortened V by 4 bases and J by 0 bases, and 12 bases separated the two germline ends. The CDR3 has 15 residues. For the CDR3, the DNA is TGCGCCAGCAGCCAAGCCCGCCAGAGCACAGATACGCAGTATTTT. This sequence encodes CASSQARQSTDTQYF.

The chain carries TRBV10-3 and TRBJ1-2; TRBD1 is a possible D gene (5 bases). The germline gives CDR1 ENHRY, CDR2 SYGVKD. CDR3 length: 14 amino acids. The V and J ends lost 4 bases and 0 bases respectively, with 9 bases between them. CDR3: CAISGQKTNYGYTF. DNA for the CDR3: TGTGCCATCAGTGGACAGAAAACTAACTATGGCTACACCTTC.

In this sample, this clonotype turned up many times. The chain joins TRBV6-6 to TRBJ2-7; perhaps D is TRBD1 or TRBD2 (6 bases each). The CDR3 length is 14 residues. The germline CDR1 and CDR2 sequences are MNHNY and SVGAGI (reference sequence). Trimming stripped 6 bases from V and 0 bases from J, with 12 bases between. The CDR3 loop is CASRQQGLSYEQYF. CDR3 nucleotide sequence: TGTGCCAGCAGACAACAGGGACTCTCCTACGAGCAGTACTTC.

In this sample, this clonotype turned up many times. The chain joins TRBV5-1 to TRBJ1-4, with no clear D. The CDR3 runs 16 residues. CDR1 is SGHRS, CDR2 YFSETQ, per germline. The V gene lost 4 bases and the J gene lost 7 bases, with 20 bases spanning the gap. The CDR3 loop is CASSADTWSNSEKLFF. The CDR3 region has the DNA TGCGCCAGCAGCGCTGACACTTGGAGTAATAGTGAAAAACTGTTTTTT.

The CDR3: CSVASRDAYEQYF. CDR3 coding DNA: TGCAGCGTTGCATCCCGGGACGCGTACGAGCAGTACTTC. J is TRBJ2-7 and V is TRBV20-1; D is perhaps TRBD1 or TRBD2 (5 bases each). Germline-derived CDR1 and CDR2 are DFQATT and SNEGSKA (reference sequence). The CDR3 extends over 13 amino acids.

Written as DNA, the CDR3 is TGCGCCAGCAGCTTACTAGCGCCTCCCACCAATCAGCCCCAGCATTTT. Translation gives CASSLLAPPTNQPQHF. The chain has TRBV5-1 and TRBJ1-5; D is unclear. Trimming removed 2 bases at V and 3 bases at J, with 15 bases between. This CDR3 is built from 16 residues. Germline assignment: CDR1 SGHRS and CDR2 YFSETQ.

This chain joins TRBV20-1 and TRBJ1-2; a possible D gene is TRBD1 (5 bases). The V gene's germline CDR1 is DFQATT and CDR2 SNEGSKA (reference sequence). The CDR3 sequence is 15 residues long. The ends were cut back, 4 bases at V and 5 bases at J, with 20 bases in the middle. The CDR3 nucleotides are TGCAGTGCTACGCTTCCCCTCAGGGCATTATATGGCTACACCTTC. Protein sequence: CSATLPLRALYGYTF.

Comments on this clonotype: At one boundary the junction diverges from the germline segment, which might be a read error. This rearrangement joins TRBV25-1 to TRBJ2-1; D is unresolved. Per germline, CDR1 MGHDK and CDR2 SYGVNS. The CDR3 contains 13 residues. The CDR3 region has the DNA TGTGCCAGCAGCGCGGATCCCTACAATGCGCAGTTCTTC. This sequence encodes CASSADPYNAQFF.

In its sample, this clonotype was seen a few times. A much larger clonotype is one base distant, so this may be a read error. J is TRBJ1-3 and V is TRBV12-3 or TRBV12-4; D gene ambiguous. The CDR3 spans 14 residues. The CDR3 is CASSVVPGGNTTYF. DNA of the CDR3: TGTGCCAGCAGCGTAGTGCCAGGTGGAAACACCACATATTTT.

The chain recombines TRBV29-1 with TRBJ2-1; D may be TRBD2 (5 bases). Germline CDR1 reads SQVTM; CDR2 reads ANQGSEA. The V end lost 7 bases, the J end lost 5 bases, and 15 bases lay between the germline ends. This CDR3 comprises 13 residues. CDR3 loop: CSAERSSHNEQFF. DNA for the CDR3: TGCAGCGCTGAGCGGAGTTCCCACAATGAGCAGTTCTTC.

This clonotype showed up many times. CDR3 nucleotides: TGCAGTGCTAGATTGGGGGGGACCTCTGGAAACACCATATATTTT. The encoded protein is CSARLGGTSGNTIYF. The chain recombines TRBV20-1 with TRBJ1-3; D is possibly TRBD1 (5 bases). The V end was cut by 2 bases, the J end by 0 bases, with 11 bases between. Germline-derived CDR1 and CDR2 are DFQATT and SNEGSKA (reference sequence). The CDR3 is 15 residues long.

The chain is built from TRBV24-1 and TRBJ1-5; D is ambiguous. With 3 bases removed from V and 2 bases from J, the gap between germline ends came to 28 bases. Germline V lookup: CDR1 KGHDR, CDR2 SFDVKD. CDR3 length equals 21 residues. CDR3 region: CATSDRPPSMSRASGNQPQHF. Written as DNA, the CDR3 is TGTGCCACCAGTGATCGCCCCCCCAGCATGTCACGTGCTTCGGGCAATCAGCCCCAGCATTTT.

This clonotype was seen only a few times. This chain uses TRBV18 with TRBJ1-2, with 9 bases lining up with TRBD1. V was clipped by 3 bases and J by 6 bases; unmatched bases: 11. CDR1 and CDR2 from the germline V gene are KGHSH and LQKENI. There are 16 residues in the CDR3. The CDR3 nucleotides are TGTGCCAGCTCACCTCTACCGGGACAGGGTTGGCATGGCTACACCTTC. This translates into CASSPLPGQGWHGYTF.